This passage covers 15 T cell receptor beta chains from one sample sequenced in a study of T cell responses to AZD1222 COVID-19 vaccine (dated by TCRdb to the early 2020s). Preparation of the library involved the immunoSEQ multiplex PCR assay. Imported from immuneACCESS, the table was reduced by TCRdb to in-frame sequences with V and J called. These copies leave out some clones; in studies compared against another copy, an unresolved V gene accounts for under half, and the cause of the remainder is not known. The sample contains about 180,000 clones, around nine tenths of them found a single time. The ten largest make up about 0.49% of the sample. The intended sense of this specimen's time point label: baseline before first vaccination. Sequenced material: peripheral blood, taken on day 0 of AZD1222 vaccination. The receptors were gathered from an adult in good health.

This chain's CDR3 is CASSPDRVPGELFF. In DNA, the CDR3 is TGTGCCAGCAGCCCTGACAGGGTTCCCGGGGAGCTGTTTTTT. The chain couples TRBV13 to TRBJ2-2; TRBD1 matches at 7 bases. Per the germline V gene, CDR1 is PRHDT and CDR2 is FYEKMQ (reference sequence). V trimming: 5 bases; J trimming: 6 bases; junction bases outside the gene matches: 6. The CDR3 length is 14 residues.

DNA for the CDR3: TGTGCCAGCAGCCCCGGGGCTGAAAACATTCAGTACTTC. It translates to CASSPGAENIQYF. This chain uses TRBV7-2 with TRBJ2-4; D tentatively fits TRBD1 or TRBD2 (5 bases each). CDR3 size: 13 residues. V gave up 5 bases and J gave up 5 bases, with 10 bases separating them. Germline CDR1 and CDR2: SGHTA and FQGNSA.

This chain uses TRBV11-2 with TRBJ2-7; D may be TRBD2 (6 bases). V lost 6 bases, J lost 3 bases, and 24 bases lay in between. The CDR3 is made up of 17 amino acids. Germline-derived CDR1 and CDR2 are SGHAT and FQNNGV. CDR3 in amino acids: CASSSTGGGTGYYEQYF. The CDR3 nucleotides read TGTGCCAGCAGTTCGACCGGGGGAGGAACAGGATACTACGAGCAGTACTTC.

V usage is TRBV9 and J usage is TRBJ1-6; D not resolved. Germline V gene sequence: CDR1 SGDLS, CDR2 YYNGEE. V was trimmed by 0 bases and J by 3 bases, leaving 10 bases between them. The CDR3 is 16 residues long. CDR3 DNA: TGTGCCAGCAGCGTAGCGTACAGCGACTATAATTCACCCCTCCACTTT. Its protein product is CASSVAYSDYNSPLHF.

The chain carries TRBV7-6 and TRBJ2-7; no clear D gene. With 6 bases removed from V and 0 bases from J, the gap between germline ends came to 12 bases. The CDR3 loop spans 14 amino acids. Germline CDR1 SGHVS, CDR2 FNYEAQ. The CDR3 sequence: CASSTSTASYEQYF. The DNA of the CDR3 is TGTGCCAGCAGTACCTCGACGGCCTCCTACGAGCAGTACTTC.

The CDR3 is CASSQDSRTYNEQFF. CDR3 DNA: TGTGCCAGCAGCCAAGATTCCCGAACCTACAATGAGCAGTTCTTC. The chain carries TRBV3-1 (or the pseudogene TRBV3-2) and TRBJ2-1; D unresolved. The CDR3 covers 15 residues. V lost 0 bases and J lost 2, with 8 bases in between. Germline V gene lookup returns CDR1 LGHDT and CDR2 YNNKEL (reference sequence).

The chain links TRBV12-5 to TRBJ1-1; D is perhaps TRBD1 (6 bases). CDR1 LGHNT and CDR2 FRNRAP come from the germline V gene. The CDR3 consists of 14 residues. V dropped 7 bases and J dropped 1 base, with 13 bases sitting between them. For the CDR3, the DNA is TGTGCTAGTGTTGACCTGGGACAGAACACTGAAGCTTTCTTT. Translation gives CASVDLGQNTEAFF.

This clone was counted once. The genes are TRBV5-6 and TRBJ1-2; 8 bases align to TRBD1. The CDR3 has 13 residues. The J segment lost 4 bases and the V segment lost 4 bases, leaving 3 bases of the junction unmatched. Germline values: CDR1 SGHDT, CDR2 YYEEEE. The CDR3 region has the DNA TGTGCCAGCAGCACGACAGGGGTCTATGGCTACACCTTC. Protein: CASSTTGVYGYTF. Combining the CDR3 with reference TRBV5-6 and TRBJ1-2 gives the whole variable domain DAGVTQSPTHLIKTRGQQVTLRCSPKSGHDTVSWYQQALGQGPQFIFQYYEEEERQRGNFPDRFSGHQFPNYSSELNVNALLLGDSALYLCASSTTGVYGYTFGSGTRLTVV.

The rearrangement joins TRBV15 to TRBJ1-2; 7 nucleotides align to TRBD1. The germline gives CDR1 LNHNV, CDR2 YYDKDF (reference sequence). With 5 bases clipped from V and 1 base from J, the junction kept 7 bases outside the gene matches. CDR3 length: 15 residues. CDR3 DNA: TGTGCCACCAGCCCAGACAGGGCTTTTAACTATGGCTACACCTTC. Its protein product is CATSPDRAFNYGYTF.

In its sample, this clone was seen a few times. The chain couples TRBV19 to TRBJ1-1, with 7 nucleotides matching TRBD1. The CDR3 runs to 18 residues. The trim removed 7 bases at V and 6 bases at J, leaving 23 bases unmatched. Germline CDR1 and CDR2: LNHDA and SQIVND (reference sequence). DNA for the CDR3: TGTGCCAGTAAACATATCTCCCCCGGTCGGGACAGCCGACCTGAAGCTTTCTTT. Its translation is CASKHISPGRDSRPEAFF.

V and J are TRBV10-3 and TRBJ1-2; D call uncertain. The CDR3 sequence is 13 residues long. V was cut by 0 bases and J by 4 bases, with 6 bases left in between. CDR1 and CDR2 (germline): ENHRY, SYGVKD. In DNA, the CDR3 is TGTGCCATCAGTGAGTCATCGGGCTATGGCTACACCTTC. Its translation: CAISESSGYGYTF.

The V call is TRBV30, the J call TRBJ2-3; D possibly corresponds to TRBD2 (6 bases). This CDR3 has 15 residues. Germline values: CDR1 GTSNPN, CDR2 SVGIG (reference sequence). Trimming took off 0 bases at V and 1 base at J, with 11 bases between the two ends. The DNA for the CDR3 is TGTGCCTGGAGTGTAGGGTGGGGGGGCACAGATACGCAGTATTTT. Translating gives CAWSVGWGGTDTQYF.

This clone was seen only once. The chain joins TRBV7-9 to TRBJ2-3; tentative D call: TRBD1 (6 bases). The CDR3 totals 15 residues. Trimming pared 4 bases from V and 0 bases from J, leaving 11 bases between. Germline CDR1 reads SEHNR; CDR2 reads FQNEAQ (reference sequence). The CDR3 DNA follows: TGTGCCAGCAGCTCCGACAGGCCTAGCACAGATACGCAGTATTTT. This sequence encodes CASSSDRPSTDTQYF.

The J gene is TRBJ2-3, the V gene TRBV19; D possibly uses TRBD1 or TRBD2 (5 bases each). The CDR3 runs 15 residues. The V gene's germline CDR1 is LNHDA and CDR2 SQIVND (reference sequence). Trimming took 3 bases from V and 0 from J, leaving 10 bases between them. This CDR3 reads CASSMGTPSTDTQYF. DNA of the CDR3: TGTGCCAGTAGTATGGGGACCCCTAGCACAGATACGCAGTATTTT.

The chain uses TRBV19 and TRBJ2-7; D is uncertain. The CDR3 spans 16 residues. V lost 1 base and J 0 bases, leaving 13 bases between the germline ends. Germline V gene sequence: CDR1 LNHDA, CDR2 SQIVND (reference sequence). The CDR3 loop reads CASSIGDSENSYEQYF. In nucleotides, the CDR3 is TGTGCCAGTAGTATAGGAGACTCGGAGAACTCCTACGAGCAGTACTTC.